This record looks at one T cell receptor beta chain sequence and its context. In this sample, this clonotype turned up many times. What this receptor recognizes is not known. No base quality values were provided; no much bigger clone lies one nucleotide off. The germline V gene (reference sequence) provides CDR1 LNHDA and CDR2 SQIVND. V is clipped by 4 bases and J by 5 bases, and the sequence between their germline boundaries is 8 bases long. Including cysteine and phenylalanine, the CDR3 has 12 amino acids. The kept DNA is CDR3 alone, 36 bases in frame from the first base. The data originate from a study of neurological immune-mediated disorders (dated by TCRdb to about 2019). For context, the study as a whole: Among the 35 or so multiple sclerosis patients, relapsing-remitting MS was present in around 31 and secondary progressive MS was present in 3. Peripheral blood TCR-beta repertoires from patients with HTLV-I-associated myelopathy (HAM/TSP), patients with multiple sclerosis, and healthy controls were compared in the study using UMI-based sequencing. The roughly 99 TCR-beta libraries covered PBMC samples along with longitudinal samples, technical triplicates, and paired sorted CD4+ and CD8+ T-cell subsets. The cohort included about 70 subjects: approximately 14 with HAM/TSP, around 34 with multiple sclerosis, and roughly 20 healthy controls. General study outcomes and caveats: The MS cluster was not associated with any clinical or MRI features, and the authors stated that larger cohorts are needed. TCR clonal expansion was highest in HAM/TSP patients and lowest in MS patients, with MS patients falling below even healthy controls. Repertoires from 18 of 34 MS patients were grouped by phylogenetic analysis into a cluster of related CDR3 sequences, suggesting a possible repertoire-level signature. Expanded clones from different subjects shared no identical CDR3 amino acid sequences, which suggests that TCR-beta repertoires were private in all groups.

cDNA synthesis used template-switch 5'RACE with a primer carrying a 10-nucleotide random unique molecular identifier tagging each TCR transcript. Each sequencing run produced over 170 million TCR-beta sequences covering 15-18 subjects. Total RNA was extracted with the RNeasy kit. The KAPA Real-time Library Amplification kit was used to amplify TCR-beta VDJ regions with primers for the TCR constant region and the 5'RACE anchor. A first PCR added sample indexes and Illumina adaptors, and a second PCR then raised library yield. After Ampure bead purification, the roughly 650 bp TCR product was size-selected on a 2% E-gel SizeSelection system. Before pooling, library quality was checked on a Bioanalyzer, concentration was measured with Qubit, and libraries were quantified with the Kapa Library Quantification kit. An Illumina HiSeq 2500 sequenced the libraries paired-end 2 x 150 bp. To increase sequence diversity, about 25-31% phiX was spiked into each library pool. Regarding the original processing steps: Quality-filtered reads were processed with the UMI-based MiGEC pipeline, which removed over 80% of raw TCR sequences during error correction. VDJ genes were aligned to IMGT germline references, and each clonotype was defined by a unique CDR3 amino acid sequence together with V-J genes. Clonal expansion, Shannon diversity and CDR3 relatedness (CalcPairwiseDistances, ClusterSamples) were evaluated with VDJtools, and phylogenetic trees were built with CLCbio workbench. Expanded clones were defined as having at least 8 unique UMIs, based on coefficient-of-variation modelling across technical triplicates. In-frame beta chains were kept once TCRdb had trimmed the public reads at Q25 with fastp and called clones with MiXCR. Records with the same CDR3 protein are collapsed into one entry carrying the most frequent genes and DNA. The V and J calls shown here were made by TCRdb, not taken from the authors' results. The sample table contains 60,000 to 85,000 distinct CDR3 sequences; only one count was recorded for around 4.6% of them. Jointly, the top ten make up 2% to 2.5% of the sample.

Unsorted PBMC libraries were generated from 2 million PBMCs stored in RNAlater at -80 °C until RNA extraction. Multiple sclerosis patients were enrolled in a US clinical protocol evaluating disease progression by magnetic resonance imaging. Peripheral blood was subjected to Ficoll-Hypaque density gradient centrifugation to isolate PBMCs, which were then cryopreserved in liquid nitrogen. Sequencing input: PBMCs. The chain links TRBV19 with TRBJ1-1, with no confident D gene call. This clonotype was obtained from a woman in her twenties or thirties with multiple sclerosis. The DNA reads TGTGCCAGTAGTACCGCCCCAACTGAAGCTTTCTTT. Its product reads: CASSTAPTEAFF. With the portions outside the CDR3 filled from the reference TRBV19 and TRBJ1-1 genes, the complete variable region becomes DGGITQSPKYLFRKEGQNVTLSCEQNLNHDAMYWYRQDPGQGLRLIYYSQIVNDFQKGDIAEGYSVSREKKESFPLTVTSAQKNPTAFYLCASSTAPTEAFFGQGTRLTVV.